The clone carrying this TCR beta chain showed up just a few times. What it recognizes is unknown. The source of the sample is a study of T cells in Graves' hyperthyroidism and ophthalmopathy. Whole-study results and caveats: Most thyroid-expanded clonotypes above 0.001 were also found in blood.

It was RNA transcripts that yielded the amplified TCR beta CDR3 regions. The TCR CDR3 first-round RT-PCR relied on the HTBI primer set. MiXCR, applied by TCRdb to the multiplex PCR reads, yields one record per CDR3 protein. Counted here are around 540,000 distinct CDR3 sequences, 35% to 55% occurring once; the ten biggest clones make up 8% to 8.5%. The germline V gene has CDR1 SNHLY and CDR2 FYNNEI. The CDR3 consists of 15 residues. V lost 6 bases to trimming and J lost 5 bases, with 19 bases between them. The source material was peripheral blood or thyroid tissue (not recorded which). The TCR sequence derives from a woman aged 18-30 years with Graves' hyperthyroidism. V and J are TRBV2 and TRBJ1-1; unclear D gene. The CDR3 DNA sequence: TGTGCCAGCAGCCCCCCTGGGAGGGAGGGAACTGAAGCTTTCTTT. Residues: CASSPPGREGTEAFF.